The rows below give T cell receptor beta chains drawn from one sample of a study of blood T cell repertoires in COVID-19. Assay: immunoSEQ multiplex PCR; the TCRdb copy retains only in-frame clones and omits some. The sample consists of more than 65,000 clones, about 80% of them appearing once. The sequenced material came from peripheral blood. The receptors here all came from a woman aged 80 or older with acute or convalescent COVID-19. The CDR3 runs from the conserved cysteine through the conserved F or W. D genes are given only for firm matches. Some rows have no size entry. The others give once, few or many, or a class for an expanded clone.

cdr3_aa cdr3_nt d_call j_call clone_size v_call
CASSFGQGGSEAFF TGTGCCAGCAGTTTTGGACAGGGCGGGAGTGAAGCTTTCTTT TRBD1 TRBJ1-1 . TRBV2
CASIQSLSGNTIYF TGTGCCAGCATACAGTCTCTCTCTGGAAACACCATATATTTT . TRBJ1-3 . TRBV6-5
CASSISTGDYEQYF TGTGCCAGTAGTATCTCTACAGGGGACTACGAGCAGTACTTC TRBD1 TRBJ2-7 . TRBV19
CASSVNRGPYEQYF TGTGCCAGTAGTGTAAACAGGGGGCCATACGAGCAGTACTTC TRBD1 TRBJ2-7 . TRBV19
CASSFLTGEKLFF TGTGCCAGCAGTTTCCTGACGGGAGAAAAACTGTTTTTT . TRBJ1-4 . TRBV28
CASSLEASSYNEQFF TGTGCCAGCAGCTTGGAGGCTAGCTCCTACAATGAGCAGTTCTTC . TRBJ2-1 . TRBV5-5
CASSLGTGRGGYTF TGTGCCAGCAGTTTAGGTACAGGCCGAGGTGGCTACACCTTC . TRBJ1-2 once TRBV28
CASSLDRFKGTEAFF TGCGCCAGCAGCTTGGACAGGTTTAAAGGCACTGAAGCTTTCTTT . TRBJ1-1 . TRBV5-1
CASRTGNQPQHF TGTGCCAGTAGGACAGGAAATCAGCCCCAGCATTTT . TRBJ1-5 many TRBV19
CASGQGQGPETQYF TGTGCCAGCGGCCAAGGCCAGGGGCCGGAGACCCAGTACTTC . TRBJ2-5 . TRBV11-2
CASSSDRQGVAFF TGTGCCAGCAGCTCAGACAGACAGGGGGTAGCTTTCTTT TRBD1 TRBJ1-1 . TRBV7-7
CASSLGTGSYEQYF TGTGCCAGCAGCTTAGGGACAGGCTCCTACGAGCAGTACTTC TRBD1 TRBJ2-7 . TRBV7-9
CATHLGGVRAKNIQYF TGTGCCACCCATTTAGGGGGGGTACGAGCCAAAAACATTCAGTACTTC . TRBJ2-4 . TRBV24-1
CASSQDTGGPWDEQFF TGTGCCAGCAGCCAAGATACGGGAGGGCCATGGGATGAGCAGTTCTTC TRBD2 TRBJ2-1 . TRBV3-1/TRBV3-2
CASSSQGRGSTDTQYF TGTGCCAGCAGCAGTCAAGGCAGGGGAAGCACAGATACGCAGTATTTT . TRBJ2-3 once TRBV21-1
CACLGQETNEKLFF TGTGCCTGCCTTGGACAGGAGACTAATGAAAAACTGTTTTTT TRBD1 TRBJ1-4 . TRBV30
CASSLDKSTDTQYF TGTGCCAGCAGCTTAGATAAAAGCACAGATACGCAGTATTTT . TRBJ2-3 . TRBV7-2
CASSPGTSAKYEQYF TGTGCCAGCAGTCCCGGGACTAGCGCAAAATACGAGCAGTACTTC TRBD2 TRBJ2-7 . TRBV6-2/TRBV6-3
CASSFPIGRPDTQYF TGTGCCAGCAGCTTCCCGATTGGCCGTCCGGATACGCAGTATTTT . TRBJ2-3 few TRBV11-1
CSGGGQGTYEQYF TGCAGCGGGGGTGGACAGGGGACCTACGAGCAGTACTTC TRBD1 TRBJ2-7 few TRBV29-1
CASSLDRGNEQYF TGTGCCAGCAGCCTCGACAGGGGAAACGAGCAGTACTTC TRBD1 TRBJ2-7 . TRBV7-9
CASSQDDRIGWEGQNEQFF TGTGCCAGCAGCCAAGATGACAGAATTGGATGGGAGGGCCAGAATGAGCAGTTCTTC TRBD2 TRBJ2-1 . TRBV3-1/TRBV3-2